Presented here are 16 T cell receptor beta chains from one specimen sequenced in a study of shared clonotypes between healthy human individuals. Terminally differentiated effector memory CD45RA+ cells were left out of the naive CD8 fraction, which was CD45RO-negative and positively selected for CCR7. TCRdb keeps only in-frame clones here, not all; method: immunoSEQ multiplex PCR. This repertoire shows approximately 2,000,000 clones, 93% found once; its top ten account for approximately 1.7%. Sequencing was done on a sample of naive CD8+ T cells from PBMCs. The receptor set was obtained from a man in his late teens or twenties in good health. Some clones in this sample may be carry-over from other donors' samples.

This chain links TRBV7-9 with TRBJ2-2, with TRBD1 as a possible D gene (6 bases). Germline assignment: CDR1 SEHNR and CDR2 FQNEAQ (reference sequence). The germline V and J ends were trimmed by 5 bases and 2 bases, with 18 bases remaining between them. The CDR3 runs to 17 residues. The CDR3 sequence is CASSPIPSGTNTGELFF. The CDR3 coding sequence is TGTGCCAGCAGCCCGATCCCTTCCGGGACAAACACCGGGGAGCTGTTTTTT.

Here the CDR3 DNA reads TGTGCCAGCAGCCGCGCGGGGGGGAGGATCGAGACCCAGTACTTC. Translating gives CASSRAGGRIETQYF. The V and J genes are TRBV7-6 and TRBJ2-5, with TRBD2 matching 9 bases. This CDR3 has 15 amino acids. Germline lookup yields CDR1 SGHVS and CDR2 FNYEAQ. Trimming at V came to 5 bases and at J to 5 bases, leaving 9 bases not matched to a gene.

On this clone: The sample contains more than one DNA sequence encoding this CDR3. The chain is built from TRBV9 and TRBJ2-6; perhaps TRBD2 as D (5 bases). Germline CDR1 is SGDLS and CDR2 is YYNGEE. The ends were cut back, 3 bases at V and 0 bases at J, with 7 bases in the middle. CDR3 length: 15 residues. The CDR3 here is CASSGAGSGANVLTF. The DNA of the CDR3 is TGTGCCAGCAGCGGGGCGGGCTCTGGGGCCAACGTCCTGACTTTC.

This clone was detected once. This chain joins TRBV13 and TRBJ1-4; D is undetermined. Trimming took off 5 bases at V and 6 bases at J, with 10 bases between the two ends. Germline assignment: CDR1 PRHDT and CDR2 FYEKMQ (reference sequence). This CDR3 is built from 13 residues. The CDR3 is CASSVGPDEKLFF. The CDR3 DNA is TGTGCCAGCAGCGTCGGACCGGATGAAAAACTGTTTTTT. The whole variable domain, remainder taken from reference TRBV13 and TRBJ1-4, is AAGVIQSPRHLIKEKRETATLKCYPIPRHDTVYWYQQGPGQDPQFLISFYEKMQSDKGSIPDRFSAQQFSDYHSELNMSSLELGDSALYFCASSVGPDEKLFFGSGTQLSVL.

This rearrangement joins TRBV27 to TRBJ2-7, with D perhaps TRBD1 (5 bases). Germline values: CDR1 MNHEY, CDR2 SMNVEV (reference sequence). Trimming shortened V by 6 bases and J by 2 bases, and 20 bases separated the two germline ends. CDR3 length: 16 residues. The DNA of the CDR3 is TGTGCCAGCAGCCCCAGTTCCGGCAGGGTGGCCTACGAGCAGTACTTC. Translating gives CASSPSSGRVAYEQYF.

The chain has TRBV4-1 and TRBJ1-6, with D possibly being TRBD1 (5 bases). CDR1 MGHRA and CDR2 YSYEKL come from the germline V gene. Trimming removed 1 base from V and 4 bases from J, with 11 bases in between. The CDR3 covers 16 residues. Written as DNA, the CDR3 is TGCGCCAGCAGCCAAGCGGGGACTTCTTATAATTCACCCCTCCACTTT. Amino acid sequence: CASSQAGTSYNSPLHF.

Remarks on this clone: Other DNA sequences in this specimen translate into the identical CDR3. The chain is built from TRBV19 and TRBJ2-7; no clear D. In germline, CDR1 is LNHDA, CDR2 SQIVND (reference sequence). Trimming took off 6 bases at V and 3 bases at J, with 9 bases between the two ends. The CDR3 covers 12 residues. DNA for the CDR3: TGTGCCAGTAGCCCATCGGGCTACGAGCAGTACTTC. Encoded protein: CASSPSGYEQYF.

The chain is built from TRBV5-1 and TRBJ1-2; the D gene is possibly TRBD1 (5 bases). This CDR3 contains 16 residues. V was trimmed by 3 bases and J by 4 bases, leaving 19 bases between them. The germline V gene has CDR1 SGHRS and CDR2 YFSETQ. This CDR3 is CASSWLVPGEAYGYTF. CDR3 DNA sequence: TGCGCCAGCAGCTGGCTCGTGCCGGGGGAGGCCTATGGCTACACCTTC.

This chain uses TRBV6-6 with TRBJ1-5; D is unresolved. The V end was cut by 3 bases, the J end by 0 bases, with 12 bases between. Per germline, CDR1 MNHNY and CDR2 SVGAGI (reference sequence). The CDR3 covers 16 residues. The CDR3 bases are TGTGCCAGCAGTTATGGCGGGTACTATAGCAATCAGCCCCAGCATTTT. It codes for CASSYGGYYSNQPQHF.

This chain connects TRBV28 to TRBJ2-1; 8 bases map to TRBD2. The trim removed 2 bases at V and 0 bases at J, leaving 6 bases unmatched. In germline, CDR1 is MDHEN, CDR2 SYDVKM. The CDR3 is 17 amino acids. CDR3 DNA sequence: TGTGCCAGCAGTTTAATTCTCGGGACTAGCTCCTACAATGAGCAGTTCTTC. Translating gives CASSLILGTSSYNEQFF. The entire variable domain, with the rest obtained from reference TRBV28 and TRBJ2-1, is as follows: DVKVTQSSRYLVKRTGEKVFLECVQDMDHENMFWYRQDPGLGLRLIYFSYDVKMKEKGDIPEGYSVSREKKERFSLILESASTNQTSMYLCASSLILGTSSYNEQFFGPGTRLTVL.

The chain employs TRBV19 and TRBJ2-1, with D uncertain. The CDR3 runs 14 residues. The germline CDR1 and CDR2 sequences are LNHDA and SQIVND (reference sequence). V lost 7 bases and J 6 bases, leaving 16 bases between the germline ends. CDR3 nucleotides: TGTGCCAGTAAACCGGGTGAAGGGCTCAATGAGCAGTTCTTC. Translating it yields CASKPGEGLNEQFF. Full variable domain (rest looked up from reference TRBV19 and TRBJ2-1): DGGITQSPKYLFRKEGQNVTLSCEQNLNHDAMYWYRQDPGQGLRLIYYSQIVNDFQKGDIAEGYSVSREKKESFPLTVTSAQKNPTAFYLCASKPGEGLNEQFFGPGTRLTVL.

This rearrangement joins TRBV7-8 to TRBJ2-7; possible D gene TRBD2, 7 bases. The CDR3 extends over 15 amino acids. CDR1 is SGHVS, CDR2 FQNEAQ, per germline. Trimming removed 5 bases from V and 5 bases from J, with 19 bases in between. The CDR3 DNA reads as TGTGCCAGCAGCCCCCAGGCGAGGGAGGGGGACGAGCAGTACTTC. This sequence encodes CASSPQAREGDEQYF.

J is TRBJ2-1 and V is TRBV9; D ambiguous. Germline values: CDR1 SGDLS, CDR2 YYNGEE. The length of the CDR3 is 12 residues. Deletions cut 3 bases from V and 8 bases from J, with 9 bases between. CDR3 loop: CASSASWDEQFF. Written as DNA, the CDR3 is TGTGCCAGCAGCGCCTCCTGGGATGAGCAGTTCTTC.

The rearrangement links TRBV10-3 to TRBJ2-7, with D tentatively TRBD2 (6 bases). Trimming stripped 8 bases from V and 6 bases from J, with 11 bases between. The CDR3 is 11 amino acids. Germline V gives CDR1 ENHRY, CDR2 SYGVKD. In DNA form, the CDR3 reads TGTGCCATCGGGACTGCGGGCGAGCAGTACTTC. Residues: CAIGTAGEQYF.

The chain joins TRBV6-1 to TRBJ2-7, with 7 bases that match TRBD1. The CDR3 is made up of 18 amino acids. Germline CDR1 reads MNHNS; CDR2 reads SASEGT. The V gene end was trimmed by 0 bases and the J gene end by 4 bases; junction bases not matched to a gene: 15. For the CDR3, the DNA is TGTGCCAGCAGTGAAGCCTCCACCCTCCGGGACAGTGAGTACGAGCAGTACTTC. This translates into CASSEASTLRDSEYEQYF.

The V and J genes are TRBV28 and TRBJ2-1; tentative D call: TRBD2 (5 bases). Trimming shortened V by 8 bases and J by 8 bases, and 19 bases separated the two germline ends. CDR1 MDHEN and CDR2 SYDVKM come from the germline V gene. CDR3 length: 14 amino acids. The CDR3 loop is CASLPGIRHHEQFF. The CDR3 region has the DNA TGTGCCAGCCTCCCGGGGATTCGACATCATGAGCAGTTCTTC.